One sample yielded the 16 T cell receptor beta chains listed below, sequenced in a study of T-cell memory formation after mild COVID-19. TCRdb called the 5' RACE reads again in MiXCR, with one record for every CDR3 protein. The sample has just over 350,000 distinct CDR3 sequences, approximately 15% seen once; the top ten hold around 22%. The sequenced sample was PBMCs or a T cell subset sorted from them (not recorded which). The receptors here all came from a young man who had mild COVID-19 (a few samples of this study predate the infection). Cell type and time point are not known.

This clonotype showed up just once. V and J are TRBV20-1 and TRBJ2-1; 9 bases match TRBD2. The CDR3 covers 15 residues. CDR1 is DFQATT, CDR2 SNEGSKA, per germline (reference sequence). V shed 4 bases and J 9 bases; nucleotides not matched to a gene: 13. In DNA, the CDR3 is TGCAGTGCTAATCCGCGGGTAGCGGGGGTCCCTGAGCAGTTCTTC. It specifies CSANPRVAGVPEQFF.

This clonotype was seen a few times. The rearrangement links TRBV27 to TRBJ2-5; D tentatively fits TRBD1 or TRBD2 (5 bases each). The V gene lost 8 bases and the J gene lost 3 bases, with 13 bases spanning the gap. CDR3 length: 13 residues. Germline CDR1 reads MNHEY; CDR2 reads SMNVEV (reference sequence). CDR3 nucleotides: TGTGCCAGCGCCCCCCGAGGGGAAGAGACCCAGTACTTC. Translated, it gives CASAPRGEETQYF.

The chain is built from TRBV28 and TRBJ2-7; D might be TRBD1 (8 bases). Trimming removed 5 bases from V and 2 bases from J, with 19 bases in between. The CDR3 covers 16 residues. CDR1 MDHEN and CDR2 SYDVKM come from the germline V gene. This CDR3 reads CASSPQGGAHTYEQYV. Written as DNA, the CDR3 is TGTGCCAGCAGTCCACAGGGGGGGGCCCACACCTACGAGCAGTACGTC.

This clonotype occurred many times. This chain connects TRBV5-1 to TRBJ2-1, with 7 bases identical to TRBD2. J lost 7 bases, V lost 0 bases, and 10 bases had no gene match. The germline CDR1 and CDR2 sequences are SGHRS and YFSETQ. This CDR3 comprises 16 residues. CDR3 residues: CASSLVVAGAGNEQFF. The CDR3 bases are TGCGCCAGCAGCTTGGTGGTAGCGGGTGCGGGGAATGAGCAGTTCTTC.

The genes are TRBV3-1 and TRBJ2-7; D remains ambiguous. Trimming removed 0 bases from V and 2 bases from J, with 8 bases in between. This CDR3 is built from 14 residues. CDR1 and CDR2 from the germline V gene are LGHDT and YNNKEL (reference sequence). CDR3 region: CASSQDRVPYEQYF. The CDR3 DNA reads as TGTGCCAGCAGCCAAGATCGGGTGCCCTACGAGCAGTACTTC.

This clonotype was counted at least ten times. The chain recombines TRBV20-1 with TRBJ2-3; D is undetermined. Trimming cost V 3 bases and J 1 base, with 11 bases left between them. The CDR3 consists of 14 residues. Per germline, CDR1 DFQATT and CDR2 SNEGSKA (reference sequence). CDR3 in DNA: TGCAGTGCTAGTTCGGGTATCGGCACAGATACGCAGTATTTT. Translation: CSASSGIGTDTQYF.

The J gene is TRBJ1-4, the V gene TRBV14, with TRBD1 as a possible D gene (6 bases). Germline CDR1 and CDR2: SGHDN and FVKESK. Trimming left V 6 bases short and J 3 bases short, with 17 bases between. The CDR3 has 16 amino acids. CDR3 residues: CASSKNTGISNEKLFF. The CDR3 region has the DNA TGTGCCAGCAGTAAAAACACAGGGATATCTAATGAAAAACTGTTTTTT.

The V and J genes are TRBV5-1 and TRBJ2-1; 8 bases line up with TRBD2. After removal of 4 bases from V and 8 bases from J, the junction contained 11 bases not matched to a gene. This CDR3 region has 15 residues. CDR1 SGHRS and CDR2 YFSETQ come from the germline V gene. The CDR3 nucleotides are TGCGCCAGCAGCCGGGGGGAGCGGGGGTTCTATGAGCAGTTCTTC. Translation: CASSRGERGFYEQFF.

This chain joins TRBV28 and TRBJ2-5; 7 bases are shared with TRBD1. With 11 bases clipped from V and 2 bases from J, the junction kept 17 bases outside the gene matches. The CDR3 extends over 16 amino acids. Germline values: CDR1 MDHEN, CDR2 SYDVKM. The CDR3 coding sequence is TGTGCCGGCACCCCTAGGGGGAAACAGGGGCAAGAGACCCAGTACTTC. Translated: CAGTPRGKQGQETQYF.

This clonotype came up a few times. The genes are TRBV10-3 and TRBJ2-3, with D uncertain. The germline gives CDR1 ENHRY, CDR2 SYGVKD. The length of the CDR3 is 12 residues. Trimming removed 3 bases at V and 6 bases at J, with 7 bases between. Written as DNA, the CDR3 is TGTGCCATCAGTGATTCCACGGATACGCAGTATTTT. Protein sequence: CAISDSTDTQYF.

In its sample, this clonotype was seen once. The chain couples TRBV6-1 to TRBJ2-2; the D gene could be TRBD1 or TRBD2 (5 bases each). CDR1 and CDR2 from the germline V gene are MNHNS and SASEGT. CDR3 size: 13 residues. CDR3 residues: CVCRGANTGELFF. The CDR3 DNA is TGTGTCTGCCGGGGCGCGAACACCGGGGAGCTGTTTTTT.

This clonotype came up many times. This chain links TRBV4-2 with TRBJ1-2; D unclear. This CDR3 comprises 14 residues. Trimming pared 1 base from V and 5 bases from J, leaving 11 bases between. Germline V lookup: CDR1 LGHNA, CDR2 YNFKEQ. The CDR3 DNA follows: TGTGCCAGCAGCCAAGTCGCGGAAGTTTATGGCTACACCTTC. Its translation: CASSQVAEVYGYTF.

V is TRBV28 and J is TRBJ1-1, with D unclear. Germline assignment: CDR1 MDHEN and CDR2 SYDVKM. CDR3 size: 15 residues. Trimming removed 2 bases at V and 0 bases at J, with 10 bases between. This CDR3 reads CASSLGWDMNTEAFF. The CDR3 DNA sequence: TGTGCCAGCAGTTTAGGTTGGGATATGAACACTGAAGCTTTCTTT.

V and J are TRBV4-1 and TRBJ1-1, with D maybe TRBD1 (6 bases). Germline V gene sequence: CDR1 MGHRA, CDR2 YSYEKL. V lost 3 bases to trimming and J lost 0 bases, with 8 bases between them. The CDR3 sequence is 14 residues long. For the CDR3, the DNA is TGCGCCAGCAGCCAGGGGGCGCTGAACACTGAAGCTTTCTTT. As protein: CASSQGALNTEAFF.

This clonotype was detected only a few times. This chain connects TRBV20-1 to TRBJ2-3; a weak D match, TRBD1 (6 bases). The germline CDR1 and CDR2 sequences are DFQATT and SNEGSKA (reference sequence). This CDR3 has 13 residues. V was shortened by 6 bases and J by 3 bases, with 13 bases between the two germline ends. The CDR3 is CSAPQGFTDTQYF. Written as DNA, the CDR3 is TGCAGTGCCCCCCAGGGGTTTACAGATACGCAGTATTTT.

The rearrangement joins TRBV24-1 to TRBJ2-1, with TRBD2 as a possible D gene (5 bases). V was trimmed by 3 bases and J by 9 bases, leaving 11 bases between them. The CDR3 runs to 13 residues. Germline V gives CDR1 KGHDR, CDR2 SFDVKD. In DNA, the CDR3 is TGTGCCACCAGTGATGGGGAGATAGGTGAGCAGTTCTTC. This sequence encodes CATSDGEIGEQFF.